This T cell receptor (beta chain) appears in the sequencing data of a study of blood T cell repertoires in COVID-19. Study context: Both acute and convalescent COVID-19 samples were obtained from the United States, Italy and Spain. Nucleic acid was either cDNA or gDNA, and it came from T cells, B-cell-depleted T cells, or PBMCs.

Authors' analysis steps: Nucleated cell counts were estimated from reference gene primer amplification. Clones were read by immunoSEQ multiplex PCR, and TCRdb kept only the in-frame ones, dropping some. D and trimming were read from the DNA, whereas the V and J calls and clone size are those reported in that table. The data contain 160,000 or so clones, 82% of them singletons. V lost 4 bases and J lost 5, with 10 bases in between. The CDR3 runs to 13 residues. Germline CDR1 SGDLS, CDR2 YYNGEE. The sample comprised peripheral blood. V and J are TRBV9 and TRBJ2-1; D may be TRBD1 (5 bases). The clonotype originates from a woman between 70 and 85 years old with acute or convalescent COVID-19. The CDR3 DNA is TGTGCCAGCAGCCCGCTGGGGCACAATGAGCAGTTCTTC. As protein: CASSPLGHNEQFF.